The 8 T cell receptor beta chains in this list originate from one sample, sequenced in a study of blood T cell repertoires in COVID-19. Assay used: immunoSEQ multiplex PCR; TCRdb lists only in-frame clones, some missing. In the table there are a few hundred thousand clones, approximately 86% of which are singletons. Sequences were obtained from peripheral blood. The receptors originated from a human donor in a cohort sampled during active COVID-19.

V gene TRBV11-2 combines with J gene TRBJ2-5; D possibly corresponds to TRBD1 (5 bases). CDR3 length: 13 residues. Germline loops: CDR1 SGHAT, CDR2 FQNNGV. Trimming pared 5 bases from V and 5 bases from J, leaving 12 bases between. This CDR3 is CASSREPGETQYF. CDR3 in DNA: TGTGCCAGCAGCCGCGAACCAGGGGAGACCCAGTACTTC.

The gene calls are TRBV5-8 and TRBJ2-3, with D possibly being TRBD2 (7 bases). The CDR3 is made up of 13 amino acids. Trimming stripped 7 bases from V and 3 bases from J, with 12 bases between. Germline loops: CDR1 SGHTS, CDR2 YDEGEE. CDR3 bases: TGTGCCAGCCGTAGGGGGGGTACAGATACGCAGTATTTT. Its translation: CASRRGGTDTQYF.

This chain connects TRBV5-1 to TRBJ2-1; 10 nucleotides line up with TRBD2. This CDR3 has 14 amino acids. The germline CDR1 and CDR2 sequences are SGHRS and YFSETQ. With 7 bases clipped from V and 2 bases from J, the junction kept 3 bases outside the gene matches. The CDR3 DNA follows: TGCGCCAGCGGGCTAGCGGGAGCCTACAATGAGCAGTTCTTC. Protein product: CASGLAGAYNEQFF.

In this sample, this clone turned up once. The J gene is TRBJ2-7, the V gene TRBV5-6, with a possible D match to TRBD1 (6 bases). This CDR3 region has 17 residues. Trimming shortened V by 0 bases and J by 0 bases, and 16 bases separated the two germline ends. CDR1 is SGHDT, CDR2 YYEEEE, per germline. In DNA, the CDR3 is TGTGCCAGCAGCTTGGCCCCCGCAGGGGCGGTCTCCTACGAGCAGTACTTC. It codes for CASSLAPAGAVSYEQYF.

This clone was seen only once. V and J are TRBV18 and TRBJ2-1, with 9 nucleotides matching TRBD2. CDR3 size: 14 residues. Per the germline V gene, CDR1 is KGHSH and CDR2 is LQKENI. V gave up 3 bases and J gave up 8 bases; unmatched junction bases: 5. This chain's CDR3 is CASSPAGGLYEQFF. CDR3 nucleotide sequence: TGTGCCAGCTCACCTGCGGGGGGGCTTTATGAGCAGTTCTTC.

The chain is built from TRBV7-9 and TRBJ1-5; D is perhaps TRBD1 (6 bases). Germline loops: CDR1 SEHNR, CDR2 FQNEAQ (reference sequence). The CDR3 has 14 amino acids. Trimming removed 5 bases at V and 3 bases at J, with 11 bases between. Written as DNA, the CDR3 is TGTGCCAGCAGCCATGACAGGCCCAATCAGCCCCAGCATTTT. Its translation is CASSHDRPNQPQHF.

The chain employs TRBV30 and TRBJ1-2; tentative D call: TRBD1 (5 bases). V gave up 0 bases and J gave up 4 bases, with 12 bases separating them. Germline CDR1 and CDR2: GTSNPN and SVGIG (reference sequence). This CDR3 region has 14 residues. The CDR3 loop is CAWSVGRGGYGYTF. CDR3 coding DNA: TGTGCCTGGAGTGTAGGGCGGGGCGGCTATGGCTACACCTTC. The whole variable domain, remainder taken from reference TRBV30 and TRBJ1-2, is SQTIHQWPATLVQPVGSPLSLECTVEGTSNPNLYWYRQAAGRGLQLLFYSVGIGQISSEVPQNLSASRPQDRQFILSSKKLLLSDSGFYLCAWSVGRGGYGYTFGSGTRLTVV.

V and J are TRBV2 and TRBJ2-7; D may be TRBD1 (5 bases). Germline CDR1 reads SNHLY; CDR2 reads FYNNEI. The CDR3 is 11 amino acids. With 6 bases removed from V and 4 bases from J, the gap between germline ends came to 7 bases. Here the CDR3 reads CASRGAYEQYF. The CDR3 bases are TGTGCCAGCAGAGGGGCTTACGAGCAGTACTTC.